Below are 28 T cell receptor beta chains sequenced from a single sample in a study of cytomegalovirus exposure and HLA in healthy donors (dated by TCRdb to between 2016 and 2019). Library preparation used the immunoSEQ multiplex PCR assay. The multiplex PCR relied on a mix of 60 forward primers for TCR Vbeta segments and 13 reverse primers for TCR Jbeta segments. TCRdb limited this immuneACCESS table to in-frame rearrangements with V and J called. A share of clones is missing; checked studies link under half to unresolved V genes, and the rest is unexplained. A total of about 90,000 clones appear in this sample, 70% to 85% of them only once. Together, the top ten hold approximately 20% of the sample. Sequencing input: PBMCs. The receptors derive from a man between 25 and 39 years old in good health and CMV-seropositive.

The chain uses TRBV2 and TRBJ2-7, with 12 bases identical to TRBD2. The V and J ends lost 5 bases and 3 bases, in that order; junction bases with no gene match: 5. Germline loops: CDR1 SNHLY, CDR2 FYNNEI. The CDR3 loop spans 15 amino acids. The CDR3 bases are TGTGCCAGCAGTCTAGCGGGAGGGAACCTCTACGAGCAGTACTTC. Amino acid sequence: CASSLAGGNLYEQYF.

There are a few counts of this clone. CDR3 in amino acids: CASSRGYGYTF. As DNA, the CDR3 is TGTGCCAGCAGCAGGGGCTATGGCTACACCTTC. The chain has TRBV2 and TRBJ1-2, with D possibly matching TRBD1 (6 bases). Trimming shortened V by 6 bases and J by 4 bases, and 6 bases separated the two germline ends. The CDR3 covers 11 residues. The germline CDR1 and CDR2 sequences are SNHLY and FYNNEI.

V and J are TRBV6-1 and TRBJ2-2; D is possibly TRBD2 (5 bases). The ends were cut back, 7 bases at V and 5 bases at J, with 14 bases in the middle. Germline assignment: CDR1 MNHNS and CDR2 SASEGT. This CDR3 comprises 14 residues. The CDR3 is CASNPRPGTGELFF. The CDR3 coding sequence is TGTGCCAGCAACCCGCGCCCGGGGACCGGGGAGCTGTTTTTT.

The chain carries TRBV5-6 and TRBJ2-7; weak D call: TRBD2 (5 bases). The V gene's germline CDR1 is SGHDT and CDR2 YYEEEE. Trimming stripped 0 bases from V and 2 bases from J, with 15 bases between. The CDR3 has 16 amino acids. Here the CDR3 reads CASSLGAASPTYEQYF. For the CDR3, the DNA is TGTGCCAGCAGCTTGGGAGCGGCCTCCCCAACCTACGAGCAGTACTTC.

The J gene is TRBJ1-4, the V gene TRBV6-5, with a weak D call TRBD1 (5 bases). The CDR3 runs to 14 residues. V lost 4 bases, J lost 8 bases, and 14 bases lay in between. Germline V CDR1 and CDR2: MNHEY, SVGAGI. CDR3 sequence: CASSSLTEGEKLFF. For the CDR3, the DNA is TGTGCCAGCAGTTCCTTGACAGAAGGAGAAAAACTGTTTTTT.

The chain carries TRBV7-3 and TRBJ1-1; D is undetermined. The V gene lost 0 bases and the J gene lost 10 bases, with 15 bases spanning the gap. The CDR3 sequence is 14 residues long. Per the germline V gene, CDR1 is SGHTA and CDR2 is FQGTGA. The DNA for the CDR3 is TGTGCCAGCAGCTTAACGGAGGGCCAGGCCGGAGCTTTCTTT. This codes for CASSLTEGQAGAFF.

V and J are TRBV9 and TRBJ2-6, with 9 bases aligning to TRBD1. J was trimmed by 2 bases and V by 3 bases; bases with no gene match: 0. There are 15 residues in the CDR3. The germline gives CDR1 SGDLS, CDR2 YYNGEE. The CDR3 is CASSGTGAGANVLTF. In DNA form, the CDR3 reads TGTGCCAGCAGCGGGACAGGGGCTGGGGCCAACGTCCTGACTTTC.

V and J are TRBV10-3 and TRBJ2-5, with TRBD2 matching 10 bases. V dropped 0 bases and J dropped 4; count of bases not matched to a gene: 5. This CDR3 has 16 amino acids. Germline CDR1 ENHRY, CDR2 SYGVKD. CDR3: CAISESVRTSGETQYF. CDR3 sequence (DNA): TGTGCCATCAGTGAGTCGGTCAGGACTAGCGGAGAGACCCAGTACTTC.

This clone was seen once. The rearrangement uses TRBV5-1 and TRBJ2-5, with 7 positions matching TRBD1. J was trimmed by 4 bases and V by 3 bases; bases with no gene match: 3. CDR1 is SGHRS, CDR2 YFSETQ, per germline. The CDR3 length is 13 residues. The CDR3 here is CASSSHRGETQYF. In DNA, the CDR3 is TGCGCCAGCAGCTCCCACAGGGGAGAGACCCAGTACTTC.

The J gene is TRBJ1-2, the V gene TRBV30; D gene unclear. CDR3 length: 11 amino acids. The ends were cut back, 8 bases at V and 3 bases at J, with 10 bases in the middle. Germline CDR1 GTSNPN, CDR2 SVGIG (reference sequence). The CDR3 sequence: CALRGDYGYTF. The CDR3 DNA follows: TGTGCCCTCCGCGGGGACTATGGCTACACCTTC.

The table lists this clone with a few counts. J is TRBJ2-7 and V is TRBV10-3; the match to TRBD1 covers 11 bases. Trimming took 7 bases from V and 2 from J; bases not matched to a gene: 4. This CDR3 is built from 14 residues. The germline V gene has CDR1 ENHRY and CDR2 SYGVKD. The CDR3: CAITGTGGTYEQYF. The CDR3 nucleotides are TGTGCCATCACCGGGACAGGGGGGACCTACGAGCAGTACTTC.

This chain links TRBV5-6 with TRBJ2-7, with 7 bases matching TRBD2. J gave up 6 bases and V 4 bases, and 4 bases lay outside the gene matches. This CDR3 has 12 residues. Germline V gene lookup returns CDR1 SGHDT and CDR2 YYEEEE. CDR3 region: CASSPTGGEQYF. CDR3 nucleotides: TGTGCCAGCAGCCCGACGGGAGGCGAGCAGTACTTC.

The gene calls are TRBV2 and TRBJ1-2; D is undetermined. Trimming stripped 7 bases from V and 4 bases from J, with 7 bases between. The CDR3 sequence is 11 residues long. The germline gives CDR1 SNHLY, CDR2 FYNNEI. CDR3 DNA sequence: TGTGCCAGCACCACAGCCTATGGCTACACCTTC. Encoded protein: CASTTAYGYTF.

This rearrangement joins TRBV18 to TRBJ2-7, with D possibly being TRBD2 (6 bases). Trimming left V 5 bases short and J 4 bases short, with 12 bases between. The germline V gene has CDR1 KGHSH and CDR2 LQKENI. There are 13 residues in the CDR3. CDR3 DNA sequence: TGTGCCAGCTCAAAACAGGAGGGGTACGAGCAGTACTTC. Translation gives CASSKQEGYEQYF.

The chain is built from TRBV15 and TRBJ2-1, with 9 positions matching TRBD2. Germline loops: CDR1 LNHNV, CDR2 YYDKDF (reference sequence). CDR3 length equals 15 residues. Trimming took 6 bases from V and 9 from J; bases not matched to a gene: 12. The CDR3 spells CATRGASGTPGEQFF. Here the CDR3 DNA reads TGTGCCACCAGAGGCGCTAGCGGGACGCCAGGTGAGCAGTTCTTC.

V gene TRBV5-1 combines with J gene TRBJ2-7, with 11 bases identical to TRBD2. CDR1 is SGHRS, CDR2 YFSETQ, per germline. The CDR3 consists of 16 residues. V lost 1 base and J lost 7; bases outside the gene matches: 10. The DNA of the CDR3 is TGCGCCAGCAGCTTGTTTATAGCGGGAGGGCGACGGGAGCAGTACTTC. It is translated as CASSLFIAGGRREQYF.

V gene TRBV20-1 combines with J gene TRBJ2-7; D might be TRBD2 (5 bases). CDR3 length: 11 amino acids. V shed 8 bases and J shed 3 bases, with 11 bases lying between them. The V gene's germline CDR1 is DFQATT and CDR2 SNEGSKA (reference sequence). This CDR3 is CSFLGVYEQYF. The DNA of the CDR3 is TGCAGTTTCTTGGGAGTCTACGAGCAGTACTTC.

This clone occurred once. The V call is TRBV6-5, the J call TRBJ2-7, with a weak D call TRBD2 (6 bases). Germline CDR1 and CDR2: MNHEY and SVGAGI. V lost 5 bases, J lost 2 bases, and 16 bases lay in between. This CDR3 spans 15 amino acids. CDR3 in amino acids: CASSPFTGVTYEQYF. CDR3 nucleotides: TGTGCCAGCAGTCCATTTACGGGAGTAACCTACGAGCAGTACTTC.

V and J are TRBV5-4 and TRBJ2-1; 7 bases line up with TRBD2. There are 16 residues in the CDR3. Germline assignment: CDR1 SGHNT and CDR2 YYREEE (reference sequence). V gave up 4 bases and J gave up 4 bases; unmatched junction bases: 11. CDR3 loop: CASSPRQLAAYNEQFF. DNA of the CDR3: TGTGCCAGCAGCCCCAGGCAGCTAGCGGCTTACAATGAGCAGTTCTTC.

The rearrangement joins TRBV7-2 to TRBJ2-7, with TRBD2 matching 11 bases. This CDR3 comprises 17 residues. Germline loops: CDR1 SGHTA, CDR2 FQGNSA. The junction had 9 bases not matched to a gene; V was cut back by 5 bases and J by 0 bases. CDR3 DNA: TGTGCCAGCAGCCGTTACCTAGCGGGAGGTCGCTCCTACGAGCAGTACTTC. Its translation: CASSRYLAGGRSYEQYF.

In nucleotides, the CDR3 is TGCGCCAGCAGCGACGGGGTTCCTGTGCAGCCCCAGCATTTT. It translates to CASSDGVPVQPQHF. This chain links TRBV4-1 with TRBJ1-5; D is uncertain. V shed 5 bases and J shed 7 bases, with 15 bases lying between them. Germline V gene lookup returns CDR1 MGHRA and CDR2 YSYEKL. This CDR3 contains 14 residues.

Only a few counts were recorded for this clone. This chain uses TRBV10-1 with TRBJ1-2; a weak D match, TRBD1 (5 bases). Deletions cut 9 bases from V and 8 bases from J, with 31 bases between. This CDR3 is 17 amino acids long. The germline V gene encodes CDR1 WNHNN and CDR2 SYGVQD (reference sequence). The CDR3: CARKFSGGVPGGEGYTF. The CDR3 DNA reads as TGCGCCAGGAAATTCTCTGGTGGGGTGCCTGGGGGGGAGGGCTACACCTTC.

The V and J genes are TRBV9 and TRBJ2-1, with 7 bases aligning to TRBD2. Germline loops: CDR1 SGDLS, CDR2 YYNGEE. Trimming cost V 4 bases and J 5 bases; bases outside gene matches: 9. The CDR3 is 15 residues long. CDR3 nucleotide sequence: TGTGCCAGCAGCATCAAGCGGGACTTAGACAATGAGCAGTTCTTC. It translates to CASSIKRDLDNEQFF.

This clone was seen a few times. Sequence at one end of the junction differs from germline and may be a read error. V is TRBV4-3 and J is TRBJ1-1, with a possible D match to TRBD1 (5 bases). Looked up from germline, CDR1 is LGHNA and CDR2 is YSLEER. CDR3 length: 18 amino acids. In DNA, the CDR3 is TGCGCCAGCAGCCAAGCTTGGAGGGGTGGGGAGATGAACACTGCAGCTTTCTTT. As protein: CASSQAWRGGEMNTAAFF.

The rearrangement links TRBV25-1 to TRBJ1-5, with a possible D match to TRBD1 (6 bases). Trimming removed 7 bases at V and 5 bases at J, with 21 bases between. The CDR3 has 16 amino acids. Germline V gene sequence: CDR1 MGHDK, CDR2 SYGVNS. The CDR3 sequence is CASNPPRGTQDQPQHF. The CDR3 coding sequence is TGTGCCAGCAATCCCCCCAGAGGGACACAGGATCAGCCCCAGCATTTT.

The rearrangement uses TRBV6-5 and TRBJ1-1, with D maybe TRBD1 (6 bases). The CDR3 runs 14 residues. The V and J ends lost 5 bases and 3 bases respectively, with 13 bases between them. Germline CDR1 reads MNHEY; CDR2 reads SVGAGI. This chain's CDR3 is CASSADRSDTEAFF. Written as DNA, the CDR3 is TGTGCCAGCAGTGCGGACAGATCAGACACTGAAGCTTTCTTT.

In this sample, this clone turned up a few times. The V call is TRBV4-1, the J call TRBJ1-2; TRBD1 is a possible D gene (6 bases). Deletions cut 0 bases from V and 7 bases from J, with 9 bases between. The CDR3 runs 13 residues. Germline CDR1 MGHRA, CDR2 YSYEKL. CDR3 nucleotides: TGCGCCAGCAGCCAAGAGGGACATGGTGGCTACACCTTC. Residues: CASSQEGHGGYTF.

The chain has TRBV15 and TRBJ1-5; the D gene is possibly TRBD1 (5 bases). CDR3 length: 14 residues. Germline lookup yields CDR1 LNHNV and CDR2 YYDKDF (reference sequence). V was cut by 1 base and J by 9 bases, with 13 bases left in between. CDR3 bases: TGTGCCACCAGCAGAGGACAGAGTAGACCGCCCCAGCATTTT. It codes for CATSRGQSRPPQHF.